This TCR beta chain was identified in a study of CD8+CD57+ T cells in acquired aplastic anemia. Genomic DNA acted as the template from which TCR beta VDJ combination and CDR3 sequence profiling were carried out. TCRdb fed the reads into MiXCR, producing one record per CDR3 protein. The sample has about 170,000 distinct CDR3 sequences; 55% to 80% are singletons. CDR3 length equals 17 residues. Germline trimming cut 0 bases from V and 5 bases from J; bases unmatched to any gene: 7. Germline-derived CDR1 and CDR2 are MGHRA and YSYEKL. This clonotype was seen many times. The origin of this receptor is a human donor in good health. The gene calls are TRBV4-1 and TRBJ2-3, with 11 bases fitting TRBD2. Sequences were obtained from sorted CD4+, CD8+, or CD8+CD57+ T cells (not recorded which) from PBMCs. CDR3 in DNA: TGCGCCAGCAGCCAAGATCGACTAGCGGGAAGGGTAGATACGCAGTATTTT. As protein: CASSQDRLAGRVDTQYF.